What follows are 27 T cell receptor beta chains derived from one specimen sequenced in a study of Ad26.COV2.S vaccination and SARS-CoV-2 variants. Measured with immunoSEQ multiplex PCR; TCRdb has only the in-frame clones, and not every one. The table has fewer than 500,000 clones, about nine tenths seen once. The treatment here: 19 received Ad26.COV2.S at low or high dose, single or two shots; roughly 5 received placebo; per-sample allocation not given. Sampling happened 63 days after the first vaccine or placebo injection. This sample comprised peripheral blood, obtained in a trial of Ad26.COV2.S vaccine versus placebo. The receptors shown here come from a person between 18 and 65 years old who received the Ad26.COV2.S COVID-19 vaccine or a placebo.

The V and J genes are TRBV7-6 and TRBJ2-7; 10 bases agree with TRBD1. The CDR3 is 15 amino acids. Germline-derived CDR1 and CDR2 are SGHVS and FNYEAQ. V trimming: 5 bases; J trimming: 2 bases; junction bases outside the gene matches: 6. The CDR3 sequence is CASSQGQGIPYEQYF. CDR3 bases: TGTGCCAGCAGCCAGGGACAGGGGATCCCCTACGAGCAGTACTTC.

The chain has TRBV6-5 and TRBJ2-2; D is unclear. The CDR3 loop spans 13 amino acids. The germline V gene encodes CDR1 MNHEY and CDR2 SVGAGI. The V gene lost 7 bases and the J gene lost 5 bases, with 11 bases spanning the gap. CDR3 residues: CASTLYGTGELFF. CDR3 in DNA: TGTGCCAGCACTTTATACGGGACCGGGGAGCTGTTTTTT.

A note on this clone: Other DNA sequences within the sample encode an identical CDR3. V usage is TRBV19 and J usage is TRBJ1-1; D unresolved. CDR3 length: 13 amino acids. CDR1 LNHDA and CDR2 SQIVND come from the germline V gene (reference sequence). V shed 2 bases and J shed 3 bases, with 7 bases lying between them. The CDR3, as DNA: TGTGCCAGTAGTATAACTGGGGACACTGAAGCTTTCTTT. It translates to CASSITGDTEAFF. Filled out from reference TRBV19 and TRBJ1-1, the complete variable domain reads DGGITQSPKYLFRKEGQNVTLSCEQNLNHDAMYWYRQDPGQGLRLIYYSQIVNDFQKGDIAEGYSVSREKKESFPLTVTSAQKNPTAFYLCASSITGDTEAFFGQGTRLTVV.

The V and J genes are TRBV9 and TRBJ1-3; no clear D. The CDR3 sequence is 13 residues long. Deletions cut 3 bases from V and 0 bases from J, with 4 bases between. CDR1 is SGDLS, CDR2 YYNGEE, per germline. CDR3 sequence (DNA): TGTGCCAGCAGCGGGCCCTCTGGAAACACCATATATTTT. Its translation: CASSGPSGNTIYF.

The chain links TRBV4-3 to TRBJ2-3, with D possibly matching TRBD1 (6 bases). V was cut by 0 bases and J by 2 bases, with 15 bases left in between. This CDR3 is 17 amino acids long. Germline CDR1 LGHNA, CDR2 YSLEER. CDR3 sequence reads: CASSQEPAGQLTDTQYF. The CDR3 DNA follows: TGCGCCAGCAGCCAAGAGCCCGCCGGACAGCTCACAGATACGCAGTATTTT.

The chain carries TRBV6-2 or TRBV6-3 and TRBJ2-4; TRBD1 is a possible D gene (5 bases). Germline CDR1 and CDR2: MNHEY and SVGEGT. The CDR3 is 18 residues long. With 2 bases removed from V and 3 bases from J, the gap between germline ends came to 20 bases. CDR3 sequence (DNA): TGTGCCAGCAGTTACGATGCCTACCAGGGTGAGGACAAAAACATTCAGTACTTC. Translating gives CASSYDAYQGEDKNIQYF.

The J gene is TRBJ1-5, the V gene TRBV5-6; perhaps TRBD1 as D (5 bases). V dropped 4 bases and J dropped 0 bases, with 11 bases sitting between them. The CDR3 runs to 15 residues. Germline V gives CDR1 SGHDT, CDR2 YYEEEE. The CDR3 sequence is CASSIGHLSNQPQHF. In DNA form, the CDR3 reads TGTGCCAGCAGCATCGGACACCTTAGCAATCAGCCCCAGCATTTT.

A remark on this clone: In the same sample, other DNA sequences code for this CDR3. The CDR3 region has the DNA TGCAGTGCTAGAGACTATGGCTACACCTTC. Amino acids: CSARDYGYTF. The rearrangement joins TRBV20-1 to TRBJ1-2, with D unclear. Trimming stripped 0 bases from V and 4 bases from J, with 0 bases between. Looked up from germline, CDR1 is DFQATT and CDR2 is SNEGSKA (reference sequence). The CDR3 contains 10 residues.

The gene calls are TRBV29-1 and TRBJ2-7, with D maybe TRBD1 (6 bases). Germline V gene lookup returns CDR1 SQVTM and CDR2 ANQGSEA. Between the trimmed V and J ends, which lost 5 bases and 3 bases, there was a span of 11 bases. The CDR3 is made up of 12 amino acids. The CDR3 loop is CSVWGPHYEQYF. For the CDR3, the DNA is TGCAGCGTTTGGGGGCCACACTACGAGCAGTACTTC.

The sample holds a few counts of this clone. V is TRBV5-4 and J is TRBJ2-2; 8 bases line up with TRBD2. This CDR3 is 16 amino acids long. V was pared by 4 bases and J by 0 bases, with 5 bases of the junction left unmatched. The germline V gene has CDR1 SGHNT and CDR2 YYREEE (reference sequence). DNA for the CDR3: TGTGCCAGCAGCCCCCCGGGAGGGGCGAACACCGGGGAGCTGTTTTTT. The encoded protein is CASSPPGGANTGELFF. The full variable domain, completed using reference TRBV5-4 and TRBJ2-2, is ETGVTQSPTHLIKTRGQQVTLRCSSQSGHNTVSWYQQALGQGPQFIFQYYREEENGRGNFPPRFSGLQFPNYSSELNVNALELDDSALYLCASSPPGGANTGELFFGEGSRLTVL.

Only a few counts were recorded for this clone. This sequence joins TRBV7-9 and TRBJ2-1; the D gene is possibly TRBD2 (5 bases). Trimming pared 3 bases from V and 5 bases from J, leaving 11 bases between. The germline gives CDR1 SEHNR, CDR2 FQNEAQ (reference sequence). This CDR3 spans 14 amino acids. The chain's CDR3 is CASSLPAANNEQFF. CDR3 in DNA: TGTGCCAGCAGCTTGCCAGCGGCTAACAATGAGCAGTTCTTC.

The CDR3 DNA sequence: TGTGCCAGCAGTGAGGGGGTGCAGCCCCAGCATTTT. Its protein product is CASSEGVQPQHF. The rearrangement uses TRBV12-3 or TRBV12-4 and TRBJ1-5, with D maybe TRBD1 (6 bases). Trimming left V 5 bases short and J 7 bases short, with 9 bases between. This CDR3 has 12 amino acids.

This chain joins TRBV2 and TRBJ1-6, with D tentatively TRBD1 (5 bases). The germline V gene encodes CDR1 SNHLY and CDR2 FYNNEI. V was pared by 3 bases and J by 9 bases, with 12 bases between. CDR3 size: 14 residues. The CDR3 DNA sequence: TGTGCCAGCAGTGATATAGGGAGGGGTTCACCCCTCCACTTT. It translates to CASSDIGRGSPLHF.

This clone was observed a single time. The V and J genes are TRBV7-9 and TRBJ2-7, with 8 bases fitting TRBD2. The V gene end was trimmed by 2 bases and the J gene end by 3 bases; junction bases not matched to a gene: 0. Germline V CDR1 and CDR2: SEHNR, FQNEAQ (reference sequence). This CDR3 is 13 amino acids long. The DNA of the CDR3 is TGTGCCAGCAGCTTACGGGGGGGCTACGAGCAGTACTTC. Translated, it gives CASSLRGGYEQYF.

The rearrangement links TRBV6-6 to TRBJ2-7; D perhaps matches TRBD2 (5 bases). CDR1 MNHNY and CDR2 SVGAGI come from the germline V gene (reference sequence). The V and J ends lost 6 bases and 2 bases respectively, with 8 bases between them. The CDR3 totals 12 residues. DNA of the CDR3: TGTGCCAGCAGCTCCGGGGCCTACGAGCAGTACTTC. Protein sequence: CASSSGAYEQYF.

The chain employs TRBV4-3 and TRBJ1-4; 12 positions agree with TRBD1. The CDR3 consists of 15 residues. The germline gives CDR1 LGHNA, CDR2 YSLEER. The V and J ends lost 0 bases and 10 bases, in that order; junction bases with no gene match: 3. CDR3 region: CASSQDRDRGRKLFF. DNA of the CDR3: TGCGCCAGCAGCCAAGATAGGGACAGGGGGCGAAAACTGTTTTTT.

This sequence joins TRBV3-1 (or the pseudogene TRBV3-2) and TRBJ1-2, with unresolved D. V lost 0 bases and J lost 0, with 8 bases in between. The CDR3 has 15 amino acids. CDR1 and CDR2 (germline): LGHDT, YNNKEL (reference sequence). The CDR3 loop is CASSQDRGSNYGYTF. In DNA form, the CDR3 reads TGTGCCAGCAGCCAAGATAGAGGATCTAACTATGGCTACACCTTC.

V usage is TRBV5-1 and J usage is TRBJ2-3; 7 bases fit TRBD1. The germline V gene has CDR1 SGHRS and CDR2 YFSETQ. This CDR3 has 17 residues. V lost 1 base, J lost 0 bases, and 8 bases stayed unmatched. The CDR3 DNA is TGCGCCAGCAGCTTGAGGGACAGCGGTACTAGCACAGATACGCAGTATTTT. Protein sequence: CASSLRDSGTSTDTQYF.

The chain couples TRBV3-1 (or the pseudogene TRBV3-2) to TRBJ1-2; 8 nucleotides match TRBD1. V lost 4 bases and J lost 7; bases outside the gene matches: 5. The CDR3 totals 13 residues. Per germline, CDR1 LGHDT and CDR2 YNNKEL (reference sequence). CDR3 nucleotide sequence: TGTGCCAGCAGCCGTGACAGGGGCAGTGGCTACACCTTC. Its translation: CASSRDRGSGYTF.

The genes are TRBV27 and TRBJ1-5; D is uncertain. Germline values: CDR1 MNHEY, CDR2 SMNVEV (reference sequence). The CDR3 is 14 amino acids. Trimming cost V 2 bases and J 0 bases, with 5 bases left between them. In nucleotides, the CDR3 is TGTGCCAGCAGTTTAGGGTATAGCAATCAGCCCCAGCATTTT. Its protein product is CASSLGYSNQPQHF.

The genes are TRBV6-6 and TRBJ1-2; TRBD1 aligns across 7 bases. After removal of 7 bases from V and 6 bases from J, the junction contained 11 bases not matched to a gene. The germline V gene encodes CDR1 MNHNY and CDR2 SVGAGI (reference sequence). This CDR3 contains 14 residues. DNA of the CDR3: TGTGCCAGCACTCCAACCGGGACAGCCCATGGCTACACCTTC. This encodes CASTPTGTAHGYTF.

The CDR3 region has the DNA TGTGCCTGGAGTGGGGCAGGGGGCAATGGCTACACCTTC. Translated: CAWSGAGGNGYTF. The chain has TRBV30 and TRBJ1-2, with 8 positions matching TRBD1. CDR1 and CDR2 from the germline V gene are GTSNPN and SVGIG (reference sequence). Germline trimming cut 1 base from V and 6 bases from J; bases unmatched to any gene: 4. The CDR3 loop spans 13 amino acids.

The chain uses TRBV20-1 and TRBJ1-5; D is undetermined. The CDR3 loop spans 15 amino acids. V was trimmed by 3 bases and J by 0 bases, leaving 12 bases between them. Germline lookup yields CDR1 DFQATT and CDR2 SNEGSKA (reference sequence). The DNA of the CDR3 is TGCAGTGCTAGTTCCGCCATTAATAGCAATCAGCCCCAGCATTTT. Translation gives CSASSAINSNQPQHF.

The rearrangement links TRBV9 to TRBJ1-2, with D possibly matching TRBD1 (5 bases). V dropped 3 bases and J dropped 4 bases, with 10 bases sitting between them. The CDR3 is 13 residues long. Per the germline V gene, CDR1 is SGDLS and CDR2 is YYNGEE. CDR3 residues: CASSAQGPYGYTF. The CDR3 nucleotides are TGTGCCAGCAGCGCGCAGGGACCCTATGGCTACACCTTC.

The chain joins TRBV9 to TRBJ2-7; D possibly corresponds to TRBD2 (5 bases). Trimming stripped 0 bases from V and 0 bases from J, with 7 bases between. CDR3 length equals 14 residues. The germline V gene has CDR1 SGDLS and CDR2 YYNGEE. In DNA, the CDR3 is TGTGCCAGCAGCGTAGAAGCGGACTCCTACGAGCAGTACTTC. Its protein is CASSVEADSYEQYF.

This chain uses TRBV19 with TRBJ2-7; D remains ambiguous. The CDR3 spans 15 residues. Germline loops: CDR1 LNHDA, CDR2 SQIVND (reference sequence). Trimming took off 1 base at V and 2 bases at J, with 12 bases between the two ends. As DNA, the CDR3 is TGTGCCAGTAGTATAGCCAGCCGGAGTACCTACGAGCAGTACTTC. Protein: CASSIASRSTYEQYF. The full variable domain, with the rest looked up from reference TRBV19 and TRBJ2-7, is DGGITQSPKYLFRKEGQNVTLSCEQNLNHDAMYWYRQDPGQGLRLIYYSQIVNDFQKGDIAEGYSVSREKKESFPLTVTSAQKNPTAFYLCASSIASRSTYEQYFGPGTRLTVT.

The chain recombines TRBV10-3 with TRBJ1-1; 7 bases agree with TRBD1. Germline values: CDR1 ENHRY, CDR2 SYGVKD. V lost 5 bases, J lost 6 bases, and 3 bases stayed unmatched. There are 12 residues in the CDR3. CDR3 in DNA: TGTGCCATCAGTTCTCAGGGGGCTGAAGCTTTCTTT. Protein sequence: CAISSQGAEAFF.